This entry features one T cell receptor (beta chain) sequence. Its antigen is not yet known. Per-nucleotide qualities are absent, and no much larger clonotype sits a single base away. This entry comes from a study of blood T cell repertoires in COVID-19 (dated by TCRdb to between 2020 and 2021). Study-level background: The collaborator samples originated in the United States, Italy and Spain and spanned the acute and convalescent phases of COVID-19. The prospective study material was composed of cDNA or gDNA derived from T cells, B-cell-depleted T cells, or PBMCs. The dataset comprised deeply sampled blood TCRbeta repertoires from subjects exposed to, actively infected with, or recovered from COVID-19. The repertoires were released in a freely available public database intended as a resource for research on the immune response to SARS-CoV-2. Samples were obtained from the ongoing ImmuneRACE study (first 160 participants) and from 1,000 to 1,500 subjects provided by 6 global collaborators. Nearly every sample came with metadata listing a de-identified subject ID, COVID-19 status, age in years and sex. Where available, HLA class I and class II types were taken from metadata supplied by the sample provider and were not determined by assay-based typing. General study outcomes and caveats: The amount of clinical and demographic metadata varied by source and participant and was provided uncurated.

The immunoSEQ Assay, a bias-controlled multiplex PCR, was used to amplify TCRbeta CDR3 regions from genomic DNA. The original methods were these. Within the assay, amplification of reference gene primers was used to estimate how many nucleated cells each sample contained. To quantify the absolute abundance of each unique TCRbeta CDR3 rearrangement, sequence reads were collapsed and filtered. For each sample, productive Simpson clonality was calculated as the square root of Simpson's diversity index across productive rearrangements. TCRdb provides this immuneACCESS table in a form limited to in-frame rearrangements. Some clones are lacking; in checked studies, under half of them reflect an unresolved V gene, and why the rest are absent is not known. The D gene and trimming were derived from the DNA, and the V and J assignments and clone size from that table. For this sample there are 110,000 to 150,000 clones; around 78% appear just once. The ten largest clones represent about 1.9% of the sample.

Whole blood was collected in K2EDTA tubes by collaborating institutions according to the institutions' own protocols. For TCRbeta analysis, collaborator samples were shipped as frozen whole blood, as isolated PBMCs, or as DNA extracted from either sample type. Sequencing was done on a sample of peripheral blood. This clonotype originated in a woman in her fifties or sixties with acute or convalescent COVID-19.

The DNA sequence follows: TGCAGCGTTGTATTACTAGCGGGACGGGGCGAGCAGTACTTC. Its protein product is CSVVLLAGRGEQYF. Here the chain combines TRBV29-1 and TRBJ2-7, with 10 bases aligning to TRBD2. From the cysteine through the phenylalanine, the CDR3 covers 14 amino acids. Only the CDR3 DNA stays, 42 bases, in frame from base 1. CDR1 is given as SQVTM and CDR2 as ANQGSEA, both from the germline V gene. V is cut back by 4 bases and J by 6 bases, with 9 bases in the junction unmatched.